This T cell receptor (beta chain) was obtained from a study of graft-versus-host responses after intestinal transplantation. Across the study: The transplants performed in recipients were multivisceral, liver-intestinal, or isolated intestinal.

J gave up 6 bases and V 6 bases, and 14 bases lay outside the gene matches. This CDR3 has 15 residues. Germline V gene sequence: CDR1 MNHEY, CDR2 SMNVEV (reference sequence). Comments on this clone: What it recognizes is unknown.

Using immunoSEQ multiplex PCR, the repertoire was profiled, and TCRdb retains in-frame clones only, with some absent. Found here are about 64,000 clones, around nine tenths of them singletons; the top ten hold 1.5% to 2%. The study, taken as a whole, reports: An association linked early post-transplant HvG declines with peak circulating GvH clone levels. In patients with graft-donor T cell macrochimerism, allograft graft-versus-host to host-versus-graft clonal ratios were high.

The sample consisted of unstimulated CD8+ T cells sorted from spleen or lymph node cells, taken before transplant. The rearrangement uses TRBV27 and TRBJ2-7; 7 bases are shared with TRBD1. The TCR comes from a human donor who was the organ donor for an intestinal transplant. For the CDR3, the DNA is TGTGCCAGCAGACGATCAGGGGGTTCCTCTACCGAGCAGTACTTC. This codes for CASRRSGGSSTEQYF.